This TCR beta chain derives from a study of cytomegalovirus exposure and HLA in healthy donors. Study-level information: T cells numbering about 180 million yielded some 110 million unique TCR beta sequences in an earlier analysis. Among the 400 or so donors who were genotyped, roughly 86% fell in the genetic ancestry cluster that is associated with self-reported Caucasian donors. Findings and caveats of the study: HLA-A and HLA-B allele assignments for most subjects were reportedly predicted accurately using TCR beta sequences.

The PCR made use of 60 Vbeta and 13 Jbeta primers. The table came from immunoSEQ multiplex PCR; TCRdb's copy has only in-frame clones and leaves some out. Of roughly 150,000 clones in the sample, approximately 70% were seen once. For this clone: Its antigen remains unknown.

This CDR3 is 14 amino acids long. V lost 5 bases to trimming and J lost 6 bases, with 17 bases between them. Germline V gene lookup returns CDR1 SEHNR and CDR2 FQNEAQ (reference sequence). The receptor's source is a human donor in good health. V and J are TRBV7-9 and TRBJ2-7; no definite D call. The material sequenced was PBMCs. CDR3 amino acids: CASSTVRALSEQYF. The CDR3 coding sequence is TGTGCCAGCAGCACGGTCCGAGCTTTATCCGAGCAGTACTTC.